This TCR beta chain was retrieved from a study of vaccination effects on CD4 cells after COVID-19. At the level of the study: Approximately 1.9 million PBMC per well were cultured with approximately 9 IU/ml IL-2 and roughly 9.9 ug/ml peptides. Study-wide results and limits: Only a single clone (1 of 255 vaccine-induced clones in healthy vaccinees) cross-reacted with common cold coronaviruses. Clones induced by infection and by vaccine showed marked clonal contraction late after vaccination.

The method was immunoSEQ multiplex PCR; TCRdb's version includes in-frame clones alone and lacks a portion of them. The sample yields 35,000 to 40,000 clones, roughly 79% seen once. This CDR3 is 11 amino acids long. Trimming took off 4 bases at V and 4 bases at J, with 4 bases between the two ends. The culture ran for about 11 days, and then CD4+ T cells were isolated. Days 3 and 7 were when half the medium was replaced with IL-2 medium. A remark on this clone: Its cognate antigen is unknown.

The chain carries TRBV12-3 or TRBV12-4 and TRBJ1-2; D gene unclear. The clonotype comes from a human donor who received a COVID-19 vaccine. Sequenced material: CD4+ T cells from PBMCs cultured without peptide, taken before COVID-19 vaccination. CDR3 coding DNA: TGTGCCAGCAGTTCCCCCTATGGCTACACCTTC. Its protein is CASSSPYGYTF.